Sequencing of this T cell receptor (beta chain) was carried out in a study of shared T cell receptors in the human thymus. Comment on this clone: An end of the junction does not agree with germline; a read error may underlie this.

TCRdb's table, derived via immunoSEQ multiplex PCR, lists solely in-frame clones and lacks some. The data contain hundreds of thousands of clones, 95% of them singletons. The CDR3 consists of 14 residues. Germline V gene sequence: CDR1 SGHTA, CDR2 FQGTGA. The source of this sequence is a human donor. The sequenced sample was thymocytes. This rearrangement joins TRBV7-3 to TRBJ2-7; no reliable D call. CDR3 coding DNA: TGCGCCAGCAGCCAGGACGACATCTCCTACGAGCAGTACTTC. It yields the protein CASSQDDISYEQYF.